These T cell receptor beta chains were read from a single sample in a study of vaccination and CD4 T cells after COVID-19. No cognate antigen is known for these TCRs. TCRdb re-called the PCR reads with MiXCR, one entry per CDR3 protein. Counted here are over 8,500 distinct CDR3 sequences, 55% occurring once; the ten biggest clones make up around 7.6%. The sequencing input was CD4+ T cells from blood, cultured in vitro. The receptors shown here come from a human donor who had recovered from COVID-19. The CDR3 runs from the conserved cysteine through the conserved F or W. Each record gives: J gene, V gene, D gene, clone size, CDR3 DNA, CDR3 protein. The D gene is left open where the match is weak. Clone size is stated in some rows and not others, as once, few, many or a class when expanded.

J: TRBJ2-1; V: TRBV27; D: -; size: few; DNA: TGTGCCAGCAGTTTACGAGGGTTAGGCGACAATGAGCAGTTCTTC; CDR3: CASSLRGLGDNEQFF
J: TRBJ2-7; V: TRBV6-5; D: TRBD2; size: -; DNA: TGTGCCAGCAGTTACACCCTAGCCGGGACTAGCGGGAGGGAAGGCGAGCAGTACTTC; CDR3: CASSYTLAGTSGREGEQYF
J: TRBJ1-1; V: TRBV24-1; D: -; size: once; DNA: TGTGCCACCAGTGAAAGCACGAACACTGAAGCTTTCTTT; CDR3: CATSESTNTEAFF
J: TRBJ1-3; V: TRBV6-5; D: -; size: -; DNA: TGTGCCAGCAGTTACAACGGAGGGCCTGGAAACACCATATATTTT; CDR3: CASSYNGGPGNTIYF
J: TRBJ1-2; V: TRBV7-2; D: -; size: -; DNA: TGTGCCAGCAGCTTAGTACTCCAGAAGGGGTATGGCTACACCTTC; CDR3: CASSLVLQKGYGYTF
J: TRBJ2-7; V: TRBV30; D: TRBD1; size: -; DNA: TGTGCCTGGAGTCGGACAGGGGATCCCTACGAGCAGTACTTC; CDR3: CAWSRTGDPYEQYF
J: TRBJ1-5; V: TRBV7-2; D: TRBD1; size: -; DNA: TGTGCCAGCAGCTTGGGAAGGACAGGGCCGAATCAGCCCCAGCATTTT; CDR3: CASSLGRTGPNQPQHF
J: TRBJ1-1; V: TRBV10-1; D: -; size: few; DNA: TGCGCCAGCAGTGAGGCTTTAGCCGCTTTCTTT; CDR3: CASSEALAAFF
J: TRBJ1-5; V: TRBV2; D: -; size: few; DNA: TGTGCCAGCGACGGAAGATGGACAGTTAGCAATCAGCCCCAGCATTTT; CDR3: CASDGRWTVSNQPQHF
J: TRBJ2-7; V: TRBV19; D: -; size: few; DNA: TGTGCCAGTAGTATTAGGCGGGACGGGCCCTACGAGCAGTACTTC; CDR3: CASSIRRDGPYEQYF
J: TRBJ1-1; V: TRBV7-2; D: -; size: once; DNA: TGTGCCAGCAGCTTAGCTGCAGATTTGAACACTGAAGCTTTCTTT; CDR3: CASSLAADLNTEAFF
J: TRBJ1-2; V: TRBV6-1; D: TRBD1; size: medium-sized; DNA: TGTGCCAGCAGGAACTTGGACAGGGGGAGCGGCTACACCTTC; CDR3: CASRNLDRGSGYTF
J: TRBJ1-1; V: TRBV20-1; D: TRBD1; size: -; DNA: TGCAGTGCTGGGGGGGGAGGGACAGGACGTTCGGAAGCTTTCTTT; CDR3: CSAGGGGTGRSEAFF
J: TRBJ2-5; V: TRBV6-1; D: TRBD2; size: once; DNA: TGTGCCAGCAGTCCACACCGGGGGGTAGAGACCCAGTACTTC; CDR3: CASSPHRGVETQYF
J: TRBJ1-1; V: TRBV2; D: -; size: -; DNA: TGTGCCAGCAGTGCCAGGGAGGGCATCGGCACTGAAGCTTTCTTT; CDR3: CASSAREGIGTEAFF
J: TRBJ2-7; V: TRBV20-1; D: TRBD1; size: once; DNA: TGCAGTGCTAGAGACCCAGACAGGGTCTACGAGCAGTACTTC; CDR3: CSARDPDRVYEQYF
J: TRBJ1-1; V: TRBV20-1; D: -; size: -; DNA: TGCAGTGCTCTTGACAGGAGAGGAACTGAAGCTTTCTTT; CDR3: CSALDRRGTEAFF
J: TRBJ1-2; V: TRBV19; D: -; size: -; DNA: TGTGCCAGCAGGGGACAAATGAACTATGGCTACACCTTC; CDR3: CASRGQMNYGYTF
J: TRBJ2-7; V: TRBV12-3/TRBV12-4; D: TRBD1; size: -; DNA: TGTGCCAGCAGACAGGGGGCTCGAGAGCAGTACTTC; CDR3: CASRQGAREQYF
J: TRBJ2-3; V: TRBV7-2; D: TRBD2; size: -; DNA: TGTGCCAGCAGCGTCTCCGGACTAGCGGGGGGGCGGGCAGATACGCAGTATTTT; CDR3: CASSVSGLAGGRADTQYF
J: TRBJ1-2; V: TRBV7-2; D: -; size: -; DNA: TGTGCCAGCAGCGAATACAATAACTATGGCTACACCTTC; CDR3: CASSEYNNYGYTF
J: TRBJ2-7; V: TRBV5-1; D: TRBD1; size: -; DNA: TGCGCCAGCAGCGTCGGTAGCAGGGGGCCATCCTACGAGCAGTACTTC; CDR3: CASSVGSRGPSYEQYF
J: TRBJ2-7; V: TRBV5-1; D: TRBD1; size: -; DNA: TGCGCCAGCAGCGGGGGGACAGGGGACTACGAGCAGTACTTC; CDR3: CASSGGTGDYEQYF
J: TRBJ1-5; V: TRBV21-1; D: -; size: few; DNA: TGTGCCAGCAGCCGCCAGGGACGGACGAGCTCTGGAGGGCCCCAGCATTTT; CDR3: CASSRQGRTSSGGPQHF
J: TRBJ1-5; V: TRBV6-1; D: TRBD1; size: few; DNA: TGTGCCAGCAGCCGTACGGGACAGGAATACACTCAGCCCCAGCATTTT; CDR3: CASSRTGQEYTQPQHF
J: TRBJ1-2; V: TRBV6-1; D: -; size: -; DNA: TGTGCCAGCAGGGAAACCGGACAGCACCGATATGGCTACACCTTC; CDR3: CASRETGQHRYGYTF
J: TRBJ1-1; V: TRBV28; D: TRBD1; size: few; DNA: TGTGCCAGCAGTTTGGGGGGACAGGGAAGGGCGGACACTGAAGCTTTCTTT; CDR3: CASSLGGQGRADTEAFF
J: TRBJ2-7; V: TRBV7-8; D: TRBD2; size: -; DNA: TGTGCCAGCAGCTTAGTTGCTAGCGGATACGAGCAGTACTTC; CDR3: CASSLVASGYEQYF
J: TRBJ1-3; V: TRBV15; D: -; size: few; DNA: TGTGCCACCAGCAGAGCTTATGCAGGCTCTGGAAACACCATATATTTT; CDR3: CATSRAYAGSGNTIYF
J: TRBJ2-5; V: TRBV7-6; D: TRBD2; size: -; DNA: TGTGCCAGCAGTTCCGAGTATATGCTAGCGGGAAGACGAGAGACCCAGTACTTC; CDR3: CASSSEYMLAGRRETQYF
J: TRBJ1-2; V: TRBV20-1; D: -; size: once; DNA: TGCAGTGCTAGAGGTCAGGGGACTAGTGGCTACACCTTC; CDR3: CSARGQGTSGYTF
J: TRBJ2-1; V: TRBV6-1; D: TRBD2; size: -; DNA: TGTGCCAGCAGTGACCAGCGGGAGGGAGAGCAGTTCTTC; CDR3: CASSDQREGEQFF
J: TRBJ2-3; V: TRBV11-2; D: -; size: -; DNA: TGTGCCAGCAGCACTAGGACTAGCACAGATACGCAGTATTTT; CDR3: CASSTRTSTDTQYF
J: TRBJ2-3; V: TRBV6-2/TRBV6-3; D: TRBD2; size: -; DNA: TGTGCCAGCAGTTACGCAGCGGGAGTGGGCACAGATACGCAGTATTTT; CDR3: CASSYAAGVGTDTQYF
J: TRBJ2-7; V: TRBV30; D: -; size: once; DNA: TGTGCCTGGTCCTGGACATCCTACGAGCAGTACTTC; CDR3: CAWSWTSYEQYF
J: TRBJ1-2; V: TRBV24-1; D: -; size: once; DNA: TGTGCCACCAGTGATCCCTCGGGCATTAATGGCTACACCTTC; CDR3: CATSDPSGINGYTF
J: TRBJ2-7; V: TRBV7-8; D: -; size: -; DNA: TGTGCCAGCAGCCCGCTCTCTCACGAGCAGTACTTC; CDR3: CASSPLSHEQYF
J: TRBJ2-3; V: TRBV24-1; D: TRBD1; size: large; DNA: TGTGCCACCAGTCGGGCAGGGGGCTCGGCAGATACGCAGTATTTT; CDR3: CATSRAGGSADTQYF
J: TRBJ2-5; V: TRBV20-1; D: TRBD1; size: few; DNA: TGCAGTGCTAGATCGACAGGGGGGTTCAAAGAGACCCAGTACTTC; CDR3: CSARSTGGFKETQYF
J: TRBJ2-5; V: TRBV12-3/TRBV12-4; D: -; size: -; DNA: TGTGCCAGCAGTTTGGCAGTGTACCAAGAGACCCAGTACTTC; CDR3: CASSLAVYQETQYF
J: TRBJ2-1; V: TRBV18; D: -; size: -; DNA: TGTGCCAGCTCACCACTTGGACACAAAGGGGATGAGCAGTTCTTC; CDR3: CASSPLGHKGDEQFF
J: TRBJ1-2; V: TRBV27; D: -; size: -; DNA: TGTGCCAGCAGTGGTCAGGACGGGAATGGCTACACCTTC; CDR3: CASSGQDGNGYTF
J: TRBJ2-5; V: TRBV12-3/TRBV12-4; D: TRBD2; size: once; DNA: TGTGCCAGCACCCGTAGTGCCGGGACTAGCGGCATGAAGTACTTC; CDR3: CASTRSAGTSGMKYF
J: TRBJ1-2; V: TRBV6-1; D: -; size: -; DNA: TGTGCCAGCACCTCATCGACAGGAGACTATGGCTACACCTTC; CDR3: CASTSSTGDYGYTF
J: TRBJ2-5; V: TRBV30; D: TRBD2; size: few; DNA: TGTGCCTGGACTAGCGGATACCAAGAGACCCAGTACTTC; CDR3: CAWTSGYQETQYF